The present entry profiles one T cell receptor (beta chain) with its context. Its antigen is currently unknown. This specimen belongs to a study of beta chain features in type 1 diabetes. About the research overall: Age, gender and cell yields were similar between patients and healthy donors. Study-wide points: Comparison showed that naive, central memory and Treg TCRB repertoires appeared more similar among patients than among healthy donors.

The authors reverse transcribed all of the isolated RNA, so sequencing captured expressed TCRB transcripts. Repertoires were generated with immunoSEQ multiplex PCR, while TCRdb's copy carries only in-frame clones and drops some. The sample includes roughly 400,000 clones, approximately 15% of them seen just once. Germline values: CDR1 GTSNPN, CDR2 SVGIG (reference sequence). The CDR3 spans 15 residues. V lost 2 bases and J lost 5; bases outside the gene matches: 11. This sequence was found in a man aged 25 to 40 in good health. The sequencing sample was made of naive CD4+ T cells from blood. V is TRBV30 and J is TRBJ1-1; 7 bases agree with TRBD1. The CDR3 loop is CAWSTRVGGPTEAFF. DNA of the CDR3: TGTGCCTGGAGTACCCGGGTAGGGGGCCCGACTGAAGCTTTCTTT.